The 11 T cell receptor beta chains listed next were all sequenced from one sample in a study of cytomegalovirus exposure and HLA in healthy donors. PCR amplification relied on 60 Vbeta primers (plus 13 Jbeta primers). Assay used: immunoSEQ multiplex PCR; TCRdb lists only in-frame clones, some missing. The sample consists of around 180,000 clones, 79% of them appearing once. The specimen was PBMCs. The receptors originated from a woman aged 40 to 50 in good health and CMV-seronegative.

The rearrangement joins TRBV27 to TRBJ1-4, with 12 nucleotides matching TRBD1. V trimming: 5 bases; J trimming: 6 bases; junction bases outside the gene matches: 4. The CDR3 is 15 residues long. Germline-derived CDR1 and CDR2 are MNHEY and SMNVEV (reference sequence). This CDR3 is CASSRGTGGDEKLFF. CDR3 bases: TGTGCCAGCAGTCGCGGGACAGGGGGCGATGAAAAACTGTTTTTT.

V gene TRBV5-4 combines with J gene TRBJ1-1; D is undetermined. The germline V and J ends were trimmed by 1 base and 3 bases, with 7 bases remaining between them. The CDR3 spans 13 residues. Germline V gene sequence: CDR1 SGHNT, CDR2 YYREEE (reference sequence). CDR3 amino acids: CASSLLAYTEAFF. The CDR3 DNA reads TGTGCCAGCAGCTTGTTGGCCTACACTGAAGCTTTCTTT.

The chain combines TRBV9 with TRBJ1-1; perhaps TRBD1 as D (6 bases). Trimming stripped 2 bases from V and 3 bases from J, with 11 bases between. Germline-derived CDR1 and CDR2 are SGDLS and YYNGEE. This CDR3 comprises 14 residues. CDR3 sequence (DNA): TGTGCCAGCAGCGTGGGGGGGGCGGACACTGAAGCTTTCTTT. Its translation is CASSVGGADTEAFF.

This clone has just one count. The gene calls are TRBV2 and TRBJ1-1; TRBD1 might be the D (5 bases). CDR3 length: 13 residues. V was pared by 8 bases and J by 3 bases, with 13 bases between. The V gene's germline CDR1 is SNHLY and CDR2 FYNNEI. This chain's CDR3 is CASQEGVHTEAFF. The CDR3 region has the DNA TGTGCCAGCCAGGAAGGGGTACACACTGAAGCTTTCTTT.

In its sample, this clone was seen a few times. The chain joins TRBV13 to TRBJ1-1; D may be TRBD1 (5 bases). The CDR3 is made up of 16 amino acids. V gave up 3 bases and J gave up 5 bases, with 19 bases separating them. Germline V gene lookup returns CDR1 PRHDT and CDR2 FYEKMQ (reference sequence). The CDR3 DNA reads as TGTGCCAGCAGCTTCGGGGGGTCAGGGCCGAGGACTGAAGCTTTCTTT. Its protein is CASSFGGSGPRTEAFF.

This clone is a singleton in its sample. This chain joins TRBV7-9 and TRBJ1-4; possible D gene TRBD1, 5 bases. Germline V gives CDR1 SEHNR, CDR2 FQNEAQ (reference sequence). V was pared by 7 bases and J by 8 bases, with 11 bases between. The CDR3 has 12 residues. CDR3 nucleotides: TGTGCCAGCACCCCCGGGGGGGAAAAACTGTTTTTT. Translation gives CASTPGGEKLFF.

In DNA form, the CDR3 reads TGCGCCAGCAGTGGTGGTAGCGGGGGTTCAAGCTCCTACGAGCAGTACTTC. This codes for CASSGGSGGSSSYEQYF. The chain links TRBV4-1 to TRBJ2-7, with 9 positions matching TRBD2. The V segment lost 6 bases and the J segment 0 bases; nucleotides outside the gene matches: 12. Looked up from germline, CDR1 is MGHRA and CDR2 is YSYEKL. The length of the CDR3 is 17 residues.

The gene calls are TRBV28 and TRBJ1-2; possibly TRBD1 for D (5 bases). The CDR3 totals 15 residues. Trimming removed 6 bases at V and 2 bases at J, with 16 bases between. The germline V gene has CDR1 MDHEN and CDR2 SYDVKM. For the CDR3, the DNA is TGTGCCAGCAGACATGGGGGGAGAGTGAACTATGGCTACACCTTC. Its protein is CASRHGGRVNYGYTF.

The gene calls are TRBV6-5 and TRBJ1-1, with no clear D. This CDR3 spans 13 amino acids. Germline V gene lookup returns CDR1 MNHEY and CDR2 SVGAGI. The V end was cut by 4 bases, the J end by 4 bases, with 10 bases between. The CDR3 loop is CASSSSSGTEAFF. For the CDR3, the DNA is TGTGCCAGCAGTTCCAGCTCGGGCACTGAAGCTTTCTTT.

The chain links TRBV2 to TRBJ1-2; tentatively, D is TRBD1 (6 bases). Germline CDR1 is SNHLY and CDR2 is FYNNEI. The CDR3 has 15 residues. The V end was cut by 3 bases, the J end by 8 bases, with 19 bases between. The CDR3 spells CASSDDSGAGGGYTF. Here the CDR3 DNA reads TGTGCCAGCAGTGACGATTCAGGGGCAGGTGGGGGCTACACCTTC.

V and J are TRBV5-4 and TRBJ2-5, with D possibly being TRBD2 (6 bases). The germline V gene has CDR1 SGHNT and CDR2 YYREEE (reference sequence). The CDR3 totals 15 residues. V lost 0 bases, J lost 2 bases, and 11 bases lay in between. The CDR3 sequence: CASSLAASVQETQYF. The CDR3 DNA reads TGTGCCAGCAGCTTGGCGGCTAGCGTTCAAGAGACCCAGTACTTC. Full variable domain (missing parts from reference TRBV5-4 and TRBJ2-5): ETGVTQSPTHLIKTRGQQVTLRCSSQSGHNTVSWYQQALGQGPQFIFQYYREEENGRGNFPPRFSGLQFPNYSSELNVNALELDDSALYLCASSLAASVQETQYFGPGTRLLVL.